A single sample is the source of the 24 T cell receptor beta chains below, sequenced in a study of T cells in localized non-small cell lung cancer. Clones were sequenced by immunoSEQ multiplex PCR, and TCRdb holds only the in-frame ones, with some missing. The profile shows tens of thousands of clones, 85% to 95% of them singletons. The specimen comprised peripheral blood mononuclear cells, sampled before any cancer treatment. The receptors derive from a female donor over 55 with stage II lung adenocarcinoma.

The rearrangement joins TRBV28 to TRBJ2-5; 9 bases align to TRBD2. This CDR3 comprises 15 residues. V was clipped by 8 bases and J by 5 bases; unmatched bases: 12. CDR1 and CDR2 (germline): MDHEN, SYDVKM. The chain's CDR3 is CASAQGGGARETQYF. The CDR3 DNA reads as TGTGCCAGCGCCCAGGGCGGGGGGGCCCGGGAGACCCAGTACTTC.

The chain uses TRBV19 and TRBJ1-5, with a tentative D call TRBD1 (6 bases). This CDR3 has 15 residues. V was clipped by 5 bases and J by 0 bases, with 11 bases between them. In germline, CDR1 is LNHDA, CDR2 SQIVND (reference sequence). The CDR3 reads CASSFRTDSNQPQHF. As DNA, the CDR3 is TGTGCCAGTAGTTTTAGGACAGATAGCAATCAGCCCCAGCATTTT.

V usage is TRBV7-2 and J usage is TRBJ1-2; D not certain. Trimming shortened V by 7 bases and J by 2 bases, and 14 bases separated the two germline ends. CDR1 SGHTA and CDR2 FQGNSA come from the germline V gene. The CDR3 length is 14 residues. The CDR3 DNA reads TGTGCCAGCAACCCAGAGGCGGGGAACTATGGCTACACCTTC. Amino acid sequence: CASNPEAGNYGYTF. The full variable domain, in which reference TRBV7-2 and TRBJ1-2 provide the parts outside the CDR3, is GAGVSQSPSNKVTEKGKDVELRCDPISGHTALYWYRQSLGQGLEFLIYFQGNSAPDKSGLPSDRFSAERTGGSVSTLTIQRTQQEDSAVYLCASNPEAGNYGYTFGSGTRLTVV.

This chain connects TRBV7-3 to TRBJ1-1; no reliable D call. This CDR3 spans 17 amino acids. The V end lost 0 bases, the J end lost 1 base, and 15 bases lay between the germline ends. CDR1 SGHTA and CDR2 FQGTGA come from the germline V gene. Written as DNA, the CDR3 is TGTGCCAGCAGCTTAACAAGAGACATCACCTCGAACACTGAAGCTTTCTTT. It yields the protein CASSLTRDITSNTEAFF.

V usage is TRBV5-1 and J usage is TRBJ2-7; TRBD2 agrees at 9 bases. CDR1 is SGHRS and CDR2 is YFSETQ in the germline V gene. The CDR3 covers 15 residues. J gave up 4 bases and V 4 bases, and 9 bases lay outside the gene matches. The CDR3: CASSGGGAHEYEQYF. In DNA form, the CDR3 reads TGCGCCAGCAGCGGCGGGGGGGCGCACGAATACGAGCAGTACTTC.

CDR3 sequence: CASSQGGGVPHEQYF. The CDR3 bases are TGTGCCAGCAGTCAAGGGGGGGGCGTTCCTCACGAGCAGTACTTC. The chain employs TRBV28 and TRBJ2-7, with D possibly TRBD2 on 7 matching bases. V was clipped by 5 bases and J by 5 bases, with 19 bases between them. Germline V lookup: CDR1 MDHEN, CDR2 SYDVKM. The CDR3 is 15 amino acids.

This clone was recorded once. The chain has TRBV6-1 and TRBJ2-1; TRBD2 agrees at 7 bases. The CDR3 sequence is 13 residues long. Trimming took 6 bases from V and 2 from J; bases not matched to a gene: 1. Germline CDR1 MNHNS, CDR2 SASEGT. For the CDR3, the DNA is TGTGCCAGCAGAGGACTAGCCTACAATGAGCAGTTCTTC. Translated: CASRGLAYNEQFF.

In nucleotides, the CDR3 is TGTGCCAGCAATCGGGGAGGGGATCCCTATGGCTACACCTTC. It yields the protein CASNRGGDPYGYTF. The chain joins TRBV19 to TRBJ1-2; D is perhaps TRBD1 (5 bases). Trimming cost V 9 bases and J 4 bases, with 18 bases left between them. Germline CDR1 reads LNHDA; CDR2 reads SQIVND (reference sequence). The CDR3 totals 14 residues. The whole variable domain, filled in from reference TRBV19 and TRBJ1-2, reads DGGITQSPKYLFRKEGQNVTLSCEQNLNHDAMYWYRQDPGQGLRLIYYSQIVNDFQKGDIAEGYSVSREKKESFPLTVTSAQKNPTAFYLCASNRGGDPYGYTFGSGTRLTVV.

The chain couples TRBV6-1 to TRBJ2-7; no clear D gene. The V gene's germline CDR1 is MNHNS and CDR2 SASEGT. The CDR3 totals 10 residues. V was pared by 7 bases and J by 6 bases, with 7 bases between. This CDR3 reads CASTQSEQYF. DNA of the CDR3: TGTGCCAGCACACAGTCCGAGCAGTACTTC.

Concerning this clone: One end of the junction fails to match germline, which may point to a read error. The chain links TRBV6-6 to TRBJ2-7; D call uncertain. The CDR3 is 15 residues long. Germline values: CDR1 MNHNY, CDR2 SVGAGI (reference sequence). CDR3 protein: CASSSPTLASYDQYF. In nucleotides, the CDR3 is TGTGCCAGCAGTTCCCCGACCTTGGCCTCCTACGATCAGTACTTC.

The V call is TRBV7-2, the J call TRBJ2-7, with D maybe TRBD2 (7 bases). The CDR3 spans 16 residues. V was clipped by 2 bases and J by 2 bases, with 16 bases between them. The germline CDR1 and CDR2 sequences are SGHTA and FQGNSA. The CDR3 DNA is TGTGCCAGCAGCTTATTCGGGGGAGGGGGTGCCTACGAGCAGTACTTC. This translates into CASSLFGGGGAYEQYF.

V and J are TRBV25-1 and TRBJ2-3; TRBD2 aligns across 9 bases. Germline loops: CDR1 MGHDK, CDR2 SYGVNS. This CDR3 comprises 15 residues. After removal of 8 bases from V and 0 bases from J, the junction contained 6 bases not matched to a gene. CDR3 nucleotides: TGTGCCAGCCGCGGGGGGGTTCCTAGCACAGATACGCAGTATTTT. It translates to CASRGGVPSTDTQYF.

The J gene is TRBJ1-3, the V gene TRBV7-9; D gene uncertain. Germline V CDR1 and CDR2: SEHNR, FQNEAQ (reference sequence). Trimming shortened V by 4 bases and J by 0 bases, and 7 bases separated the two germline ends. The CDR3 length is 14 residues. The CDR3 is CASSSPSSGNTIYF. CDR3 bases: TGTGCCAGCAGCTCCCCCAGCTCTGGAAACACCATATATTTT.

The chain employs TRBV19 and TRBJ1-1; TRBD1 agrees at 10 bases. The J segment lost 2 bases and the V segment lost 7 bases, leaving 4 bases of the junction unmatched. The CDR3 loop spans 14 amino acids. From germline, CDR1 is LNHDA and CDR2 SQIVND (reference sequence). CDR3 region: CASIDRGLNTEAFF. Written as DNA, the CDR3 is TGTGCCAGTATTGACAGGGGGCTTAACACTGAAGCTTTCTTT. Using reference TRBV19 and TRBJ1-1 for the parts outside the CDR3, the full variable domain is DGGITQSPKYLFRKEGQNVTLSCEQNLNHDAMYWYRQDPGQGLRLIYYSQIVNDFQKGDIAEGYSVSREKKESFPLTVTSAQKNPTAFYLCASIDRGLNTEAFFGQGTRLTVV.

The chain has TRBV27 and TRBJ1-1; possible D gene TRBD1, 5 bases. Trimming removed 9 bases at V and 5 bases at J, with 10 bases between. The CDR3 has 11 residues. CDR1 and CDR2 (germline): MNHEY, SMNVEV (reference sequence). The CDR3: CASQGWTEAFF. CDR3 nucleotide sequence: TGTGCCAGTCAGGGTTGGACTGAAGCTTTCTTT.

This clone was counted between two and nine times. This chain uses TRBV19 with TRBJ2-7, with D maybe TRBD2 (5 bases). The germline V gene encodes CDR1 LNHDA and CDR2 SQIVND (reference sequence). There are 15 residues in the CDR3. V lost 5 bases to trimming and J lost 0 bases, with 14 bases between them. This CDR3 is CASSYDLALSYEQYF. Here the CDR3 DNA reads TGTGCCAGTAGTTACGATTTAGCGCTCTCCTACGAGCAGTACTTC.

There are a few counts of this clone. The chain has TRBV5-1 and TRBJ1-5, with a weak D call TRBD1 (5 bases). This CDR3 spans 13 amino acids. Trimming shortened V by 4 bases and J by 4 bases, and 9 bases separated the two germline ends. The germline V gene encodes CDR1 SGHRS and CDR2 YFSETQ. The CDR3, as DNA: TGCGCCAGCAGCACCGGGGGGAATCAGCCCCAGCATTTT. Encoded protein: CASSTGGNQPQHF. The full variable domain, rest sourced from reference TRBV5-1 and TRBJ1-5, is KAGVTQTPRYLIKTRGQQVTLSCSPISGHRSVSWYQQTPGQGLQFLFEYFSETQRNKGNFPGRFSGRQFSNSRSEMNVSTLELGDSALYLCASSTGGNQPQHFGDGTRLSIL.

The J gene is TRBJ2-7, the V gene TRBV6-5; D gene uncertain. The CDR3 is made up of 15 amino acids. V was cut by 2 bases and J by 0 bases, with 11 bases left in between. The germline gives CDR1 MNHEY, CDR2 SVGAGI. CDR3 sequence: CASSYDHSSSYEQYF. DNA for the CDR3: TGTGCCAGCAGTTACGATCATTCGAGCTCCTACGAGCAGTACTTC.

The chain has TRBV19 and TRBJ2-1, with D perhaps given as TRBD1 or TRBD2 (5 bases each). CDR1 and CDR2 from the germline V gene are LNHDA and SQIVND (reference sequence). CDR3 size: 15 residues. V lost 5 bases and J 5 bases, leaving 16 bases between the germline ends. This chain's CDR3 is CASSLGPLEHNEQFF. CDR3 nucleotides: TGTGCCAGTAGTTTGGGACCCCTGGAACACAATGAGCAGTTCTTC. Variable domain in full (rest from reference TRBV19 and TRBJ2-1): DGGITQSPKYLFRKEGQNVTLSCEQNLNHDAMYWYRQDPGQGLRLIYYSQIVNDFQKGDIAEGYSVSREKKESFPLTVTSAQKNPTAFYLCASSLGPLEHNEQFFGPGTRLTVL.

The chain links TRBV5-1 to TRBJ2-2; 9 bases are a match to TRBD2. V lost 1 base and J lost 3; bases outside the gene matches: 4. CDR1 and CDR2 (germline): SGHRS, YFSETQ. The CDR3 sequence is 16 residues long. Here the CDR3 reads CASSLFGGGDTGELFF. CDR3 coding DNA: TGCGCCAGCAGCTTGTTCGGCGGGGGGGACACCGGGGAGCTGTTTTTT.

J is TRBJ2-7 and V is TRBV5-8; D remains unclear. CDR1 SGHTS and CDR2 YDEGEE come from the germline V gene. Trimming left V 1 base short and J 5 bases short, with 16 bases between. The CDR3 is made up of 15 amino acids. CDR3: CASSLNQVGRDEQYF. In nucleotides, the CDR3 is TGTGCCAGCAGCTTGAATCAGGTGGGCCGCGACGAGCAGTACTTC.

The chain recombines TRBV29-1 with TRBJ2-2; D unclear. Germline assignment: CDR1 SQVTM and CDR2 ANQGSEA. The CDR3 loop spans 15 amino acids. The V end lost 6 bases, the J end lost 1 base, and 15 bases lay between the germline ends. CDR3 bases: TGCAGCGTCAAAGGGCCAGGATTGAACACCGGGGAGCTGTTTTTT. This codes for CSVKGPGLNTGELFF.

The gene calls are TRBV20-1 and TRBJ2-7; D uncertain. The ends were cut back, 3 bases at V and 3 bases at J, with 3 bases in the middle. The CDR3 has 10 amino acids. Germline assignment: CDR1 DFQATT and CDR2 SNEGSKA (reference sequence). In DNA form, the CDR3 reads TGCAGTGCTAGTGACTACGAGCAGTACTTC. Translation gives CSASDYEQYF.

The gene calls are TRBV11-3 and TRBJ2-5, with TRBD2 matching 7 bases. The CDR3 is 13 amino acids. After removal of 5 bases from V and 5 bases from J, the junction contained 5 bases not matched to a gene. Per the germline V gene, CDR1 is SGHNT and CDR2 is YENEEA. The CDR3 here is CASSQSGVETQYF. For the CDR3, the DNA is TGTGCCAGCAGCCAAAGCGGGGTTGAGACCCAGTACTTC.